These 23 T cell receptor beta chains came from one sample sequenced in a study of cytomegalovirus exposure and HLA in healthy donors. Data came from immunoSEQ multiplex PCR; TCRdb stores just in-frame clones and leaves some out. The data contain over 200,000 clones, around 90% of them singletons. The sequencing sample was made of PBMCs. These receptors were obtained from a woman aged 18-30 years in good health and CMV-seronegative.

The chain combines TRBV4-1 with TRBJ2-7, with D perhaps TRBD2 (6 bases). CDR3 length equals 16 residues. The V gene's germline CDR1 is MGHRA and CDR2 YSYEKL. With 0 bases removed from V and 2 bases from J, the gap between germline ends came to 14 bases. CDR3 sequence reads: CASSQDLRTKTYEQYF. The CDR3 DNA sequence: TGCGCCAGCAGCCAAGATCTGAGGACTAAGACCTACGAGCAGTACTTC.

This chain connects TRBV15 to TRBJ2-7; a possible D gene is TRBD1 (6 bases). CDR1 is LNHNV, CDR2 YYDKDF, per germline (reference sequence). This CDR3 comprises 12 residues. Trimming took 2 bases from V and 6 from J, leaving 8 bases between them. DNA for the CDR3: TGTGCCACCAGCAGACCCAGGGGCGAGCAGTACTTC. Its protein product is CATSRPRGEQYF.

This clone was observed once. The chain recombines TRBV27 with TRBJ1-4; tentatively, D is TRBD1 (5 bases). Trimming took off 5 bases at V and 8 bases at J, with 18 bases between the two ends. Germline V gene lookup returns CDR1 MNHEY and CDR2 SMNVEV (reference sequence). The CDR3 contains 15 residues. The CDR3 reads CASSPLQDLTEKLFF. CDR3 bases: TGTGCCAGCAGTCCCCTACAGGATTTAACCGAAAAACTGTTTTTT.

The chain links TRBV6-5 to TRBJ1-2; D remains unclear. The V gene lost 5 bases and the J gene lost 10 bases, with 14 bases spanning the gap. Germline CDR1 MNHEY, CDR2 SVGAGI. The CDR3 loop spans 12 amino acids. Here the CDR3 DNA reads TGTGCCAGCAGTGAAGAGGGAGCGGTCTACACCTTC. The encoded protein is CASSEEGAVYTF.

The chain recombines TRBV5-6 with TRBJ2-2, with TRBD1 identical over 7 bases. Germline V CDR1 and CDR2: SGHDT, YYEEEE. The CDR3 spans 16 residues. V trimming: 5 bases; J trimming: 3 bases; junction bases outside the gene matches: 10. CDR3 bases: TGTGCCAGCAGTTCTATGGACAGGATCGACACCGGGGAGCTGTTTTTT. Its translation is CASSSMDRIDTGELFF. Drawing the rest from reference TRBV5-6 and TRBJ2-2, the complete variable domain is DAGVTQSPTHLIKTRGQQVTLRCSPKSGHDTVSWYQQALGQGPQFIFQYYEEEERQRGNFPDRFSGHQFPNYSSELNVNALLLGDSALYLCASSSMDRIDTGELFFGEGSRLTVL.

This chain joins TRBV2 and TRBJ2-1; 9 bases agree with TRBD2. The V gene's germline CDR1 is SNHLY and CDR2 FYNNEI. V trimming: 8 bases; J trimming: 12 bases; junction bases outside the gene matches: 11. This CDR3 spans 13 amino acids. The CDR3 sequence: CASGGGDRPGQFF. The CDR3 bases are TGTGCCAGCGGCGGGGGGGACAGACCAGGGCAGTTCTTC.

On this clone: The junction does not match germline at one end; this may be a read error. The chain carries TRBV28 and TRBJ2-7; 11 positions agree with TRBD2. CDR3 length: 12 amino acids. Germline CDR1 and CDR2: MDHEN and SYDVKM. The CDR3 coding sequence is TGTGCCAGCAGTTCACAACTAGCGGGAGAGACTTTC. This sequence encodes CASSSQLAGETF.

This clone was detected once. The J gene is TRBJ2-7, the V gene TRBV4-1; possible D gene TRBD1, 6 bases. The CDR3 runs to 14 residues. Trimming removed 4 bases from V and 6 bases from J, with 16 bases in between. CDR1 is MGHRA, CDR2 YSYEKL, per germline. CDR3 sequence (DNA): TGCGCCAGCAGCCGGGGCTTGGGGGCCCTCGAGCAGTACTTC. It is translated as CASSRGLGALEQYF.

V and J are TRBV2 and TRBJ1-5, with no clear D. The V gene's germline CDR1 is SNHLY and CDR2 FYNNEI. This CDR3 spans 12 amino acids. V lost 7 bases and J 4 bases, leaving 8 bases between the germline ends. The CDR3 is CASNLRNQPQHF. CDR3 coding DNA: TGTGCCAGCAACCTACGGAATCAGCCCCAGCATTTT.

The genes are TRBV7-2 and TRBJ1-1, with TRBD1 matching 8 bases. This CDR3 has 15 residues. Germline trimming cut 2 bases from V and 4 bases from J; bases unmatched to any gene: 6. Germline V gives CDR1 SGHTA, CDR2 FQGNSA. This chain's CDR3 is CASSLRTGTRTEAFF. The CDR3 nucleotides are TGTGCCAGCAGCTTAAGGACAGGGACGCGCACTGAAGCTTTCTTT.

This rearrangement joins TRBV6-6 to TRBJ1-3, with D maybe TRBD1 (5 bases). There are 15 residues in the CDR3. Looked up from germline, CDR1 is MNHNY and CDR2 is SVGAGI (reference sequence). Between the trimmed V and J ends, which lost 2 bases and 0 bases, there was a span of 8 bases. The CDR3 protein is CASSYDSASGNTIYF. In DNA form, the CDR3 reads TGTGCCAGCAGTTACGACAGTGCCTCTGGAAACACCATATATTTT.

V usage is TRBV2 and J usage is TRBJ2-5, with 7 bases that match TRBD1. The CDR3 extends over 15 amino acids. Germline-derived CDR1 and CDR2 are SNHLY and FYNNEI. V gave up 8 bases and J gave up 7 bases; unmatched junction bases: 16. In DNA, the CDR3 is TGTGCCAGCTTTCCTAGACAGGGCCAATCAAGGACCCAGTACTTC. It encodes CASFPRQGQSRTQYF.

This clone has more than one count but fewer than ten. The chain joins TRBV5-1 to TRBJ1-2; no definite D call. The germline gives CDR1 SGHRS, CDR2 YFSETQ. This CDR3 contains 12 residues. Trimming cost V 0 bases and J 9 bases, with 9 bases left between them. In DNA form, the CDR3 reads TGCGCCAGCAGCTTGGCCCAACAGCGCTACACCTTC. Its translation: CASSLAQQRYTF. The entire variable domain, with the rest obtained from reference TRBV5-1 and TRBJ1-2, is as follows: KAGVTQTPRYLIKTRGQQVTLSCSPISGHRSVSWYQQTPGQGLQFLFEYFSETQRNKGNFPGRFSGRQFSNSRSEMNVSTLELGDSALYLCASSLAQQRYTFGSGTRLTVV.

This clone was seen just once. V is TRBV5-4 and J is TRBJ2-1; possibly TRBD2 for D (6 bases). This CDR3 region has 17 residues. The V end was cut by 1 base, the J end by 2 bases, with 16 bases between. Per germline, CDR1 SGHNT and CDR2 YYREEE (reference sequence). The CDR3 nucleotides are TGTGCCAGCAGCTTGACAGGAGCGGGCCGAGCCTACAATGAGCAGTTCTTC. The encoded protein is CASSLTGAGRAYNEQFF.

The chain uses TRBV18 and TRBJ2-7; 7 bases map to TRBD1. The CDR3 loop spans 15 amino acids. Looked up from germline, CDR1 is KGHSH and CDR2 is LQKENI. The J segment lost 5 bases and the V segment lost 3 bases, leaving 10 bases of the junction unmatched. CDR3 bases: TGTGCCAGCTCACCGCCTAGGACAGGTTTCGACGAGCAGTACTTC. Translating gives CASSPPRTGFDEQYF.

The rearrangement joins TRBV5-1 to TRBJ2-1; 11 positions match TRBD1. The V segment lost 0 bases and the J segment 6 bases; nucleotides outside the gene matches: 2. This CDR3 comprises 15 residues. Germline CDR1 reads SGHRS; CDR2 reads YFSETQ. CDR3 region: CASSLGGQGGNEQFF. CDR3 DNA: TGCGCCAGCAGCTTGGGGGGACAGGGGGGCAATGAGCAGTTCTTC.

The gene calls are TRBV15 and TRBJ2-7, with TRBD2 identical over 11 bases. Trimming removed 1 base from V and 5 bases from J; junction bases left unmatched: 13. This CDR3 is 18 amino acids long. The V gene's germline CDR1 is LNHNV and CDR2 YYDKDF (reference sequence). CDR3 nucleotides: TGTGCCACCAGCAGAGTACTAGCGGGAGTGGACCCCTACGACGAGCAGTACTTC. This sequence encodes CATSRVLAGVDPYDEQYF.

The rearrangement joins TRBV28 to TRBJ2-3; the D gene is possibly TRBD2 (6 bases). Per germline, CDR1 MDHEN and CDR2 SYDVKM. V was shortened by 7 bases and J by 1 base, with 9 bases between the two germline ends. There are 13 residues in the CDR3. The CDR3 here is CASKDYRTDTQYF. The CDR3, as DNA: TGTGCCAGCAAGGACTACCGCACAGATACGCAGTATTTT.

V usage is TRBV13 and J usage is TRBJ1-1; perhaps TRBD1 as D (6 bases). Germline CDR1 and CDR2: PRHDT and FYEKMQ (reference sequence). V was clipped by 1 base and J by 2 bases, with 14 bases between them. The CDR3 is made up of 16 amino acids. The CDR3 region is CASSLALQGRNTEAFF. CDR3 nucleotide sequence: TGTGCCAGCAGCTTAGCCCTCCAGGGGAGAAACACTGAAGCTTTCTTT. The variable domain in full, with the rest retrieved from reference TRBV13 and TRBJ1-1, is AAGVIQSPRHLIKEKRETATLKCYPIPRHDTVYWYQQGPGQDPQFLISFYEKMQSDKGSIPDRFSAQQFSDYHSELNMSSLELGDSALYFCASSLALQGRNTEAFFGQGTRLTVV.

CDR3 region: CASMSGGSDTQYF. The CDR3 bases are TGTGCCAGCATGTCGGGGGGGTCCGATACGCAGTATTTT. This rearrangement joins TRBV28 to TRBJ2-3, with 8 bases fitting TRBD2. The V and J ends lost 7 bases and 6 bases, in that order; junction bases with no gene match: 6. The CDR3 covers 13 residues. From germline, CDR1 is MDHEN and CDR2 SYDVKM.

The rearrangement joins TRBV7-8 to TRBJ1-5, with D unresolved. Germline V gene data show CDR1 as SGHVS and CDR2 as FQNEAQ. This CDR3 is 18 amino acids long. Deletions cut 0 bases from V and 2 bases from J, with 17 bases between. CDR3 nucleotide sequence: TGTGCCAGCAGCTTAGCGCAGGTCCGAGGGAGGGGCAATCAGCCCCAGCATTTT. Amino acid sequence: CASSLAQVRGRGNQPQHF.

The CDR3 nucleotides are TGTGCCATCAGTGAGTCCGGGGTTGGCTACACCTTC. Its translation is CAISESGVGYTF. The rearrangement joins TRBV10-3 to TRBJ1-2; D uncertain. Germline V CDR1 and CDR2: ENHRY, SYGVKD. Trimming took off 0 bases at V and 7 bases at J, with 6 bases between the two ends. CDR3 size: 12 residues.

The chain uses TRBV28 and TRBJ2-7; 11 bases align to TRBD2. Germline lookup yields CDR1 MDHEN and CDR2 SYDVKM. This CDR3 is 15 amino acids long. The V gene end was trimmed by 5 bases and the J gene end by 4 bases; junction bases not matched to a gene: 7. CDR3 DNA sequence: TGTGCCAGCAGTCGTGGGACTAGCGGACAATACGAGCAGTACTTC. It is translated as CASSRGTSGQYEQYF. Complete variable domain (other parts from reference TRBV28 and TRBJ2-7): DVKVTQSSRYLVKRTGEKVFLECVQDMDHENMFWYRQDPGLGLRLIYFSYDVKMKEKGDIPEGYSVSREKKERFSLILESASTNQTSMYLCASSRGTSGQYEQYFGPGTRLTVT.